The next 16 T cell receptor beta chains were all read from a single sample in a study of blood T cells in healthy people across ages. Together with a sample-barcoded 5' primer, a J-beta primer mix was included in a second PCR lasting about 6 to 12 cycles. TCRdb reanalysed the 5' RACE reads using MiXCR and keeps one entry per CDR3 protein. Of nearly 800,000 distinct CDR3 sequences listed, roughly 25% were seen once; the top ten hold roughly 3.5%. A further study also used this sample, focusing on T cells of mothers and their children.

Sample: blood. Receptors originate from a boy aged 5-17 years in good health.

The chain employs TRBV20-1 and TRBJ2-5, with 8 bases identical to TRBD2. Germline V gene data show CDR1 as DFQATT and CDR2 as SNEGSKA (reference sequence). CDR3 size: 14 residues. This chain's CDR3 is CSARPAGVQETQYF. CDR3 coding DNA: TGCAGCGCCCGCCCAGCGGGAGTTCAAGAGACCCAGTACTTC.

This clonotype has at least ten counts. CDR3 in DNA: TGTGCCAGCAGCCCCGGGACAGCCGGGGAGCTGTTTTTT. Translating gives CASSPGTAGELFF. The V and J genes are TRBV28 and TRBJ2-2; 7 bases fit TRBD1. V was pared by 6 bases and J by 6 bases, with 4 bases of the junction left unmatched. Germline values: CDR1 MDHEN, CDR2 SYDVKM. The CDR3 is 13 amino acids.

This clonotype turned up a few times. The chain joins TRBV28 to TRBJ2-5, with a possible D match to TRBD2 (6 bases). Per germline, CDR1 MDHEN and CDR2 SYDVKM. V was clipped by 11 bases and J by 2 bases, with 24 bases between them. The CDR3 is 16 amino acids. The CDR3 spells CALSSRGFGGQETQYF. The CDR3 region has the DNA TGTGCCTTAAGCTCCCGGGGGTTTGGGGGGCAAGAGACCCAGTACTTC.

Points on this clonotype: At one boundary the junction diverges from the germline segment, which might be a read error. The rearrangement joins TRBV7-7 to TRBJ2-1; maybe TRBD2 (5 bases). The J call is uncertain, as TRBJ2-5 better fits the DNA end. The germline V gene encodes CDR1 SSHAT and CDR2 FNYEAQ (reference sequence). The CDR3 covers 12 residues. The CDR3 spells CASSSGLGDQYF. DNA of the CDR3: TGTGCTAGCAGCTCGGGTCTCGGGGACCAGTACTTC.

This chain uses TRBV9 with TRBJ2-6, with D maybe TRBD1 (6 bases). Trimming removed 0 bases from V and 3 bases from J, with 13 bases in between. CDR3 size: 17 residues. The germline V gene has CDR1 SGDLS and CDR2 YYNGEE. CDR3 sequence (DNA): TGTGCCAGCAGCGTAGATCCCGCAGGGGATGGGGCCAACGTCCTGACTTTC. Its translation is CASSVDPAGDGANVLTF.

This clonotype came up a few times. At one of its ends the junction is not consistent with the germline gene, which may arise from a read error. The chain couples TRBV7-9 to TRBJ1-1, with TRBD1 matching over 8 bases. Germline loops: CDR1 SEHNR, CDR2 FQNEAQ (reference sequence). CDR3 size: 15 residues. The CDR3 nucleotides are TGTGCCAGCAGCCCAACGCAGGGGGCGAACACCGAAGCTTTCTTT. Translation gives CASSPTQGANTEAFF. Filled out from reference TRBV7-9 and TRBJ1-1, the complete variable domain reads DTGVSQNPRHKITKRGQNVTFRCDPISEHNRLYWYRQTLGQGPEFLTYFQNEAQLEKSRLLSDRFSAERPKGSFSTLEIQRTEQGDSAMYLCASSPTQGANTEAFFGQGTRLTVV.

This clonotype was observed a few times. This chain links TRBV4-3 with TRBJ1-4; D unresolved. V lost 0 bases and J 7 bases, leaving 3 bases between the germline ends. The germline gives CDR1 LGHNA, CDR2 YSLEER. There are 12 residues in the CDR3. CDR3 region: CASSQDLEKLFF. Written as DNA, the CDR3 is TGCGCCAGCAGCCAAGATCTTGAAAAACTGTTTTTT.

Points on this clonotype: One end of the junction does not line up with germline, which may come from a read error. J is TRBJ2-3 and V is TRBV28; no reliable D call. The CDR3 length is 13 residues. In germline, CDR1 is MDHEN, CDR2 SYDVKM. The DNA of the CDR3 is TGTACCAGCCCTTCCTGGAGCACAGATACGCAGTATTTT. It translates to CTSPSWSTDTQYF.

This clonotype has a handful of counts. The J gene is TRBJ1-1, the V gene TRBV28; 7 nucleotides match TRBD1. This CDR3 has 13 residues. Germline V gene data show CDR1 as MDHEN and CDR2 as SYDVKM. V lost 3 bases, J lost 4 bases, and 2 bases stayed unmatched. The CDR3: CASSLGQLTEAFF. In DNA form, the CDR3 reads TGTGCCAGCAGTTTGGGACAGCTCACTGAAGCTTTCTTT.

The V and J genes are TRBV13 and TRBJ2-5; 7 bases line up with TRBD1. Germline CDR1 is PRHDT and CDR2 is FYEKMQ (reference sequence). The CDR3 has 14 residues. Trimming cost V 0 bases and J 7 bases; bases outside gene matches: 5. The CDR3 nucleotides read TGTGCCAGCAGCTTAGGGACCGAGGGGGCGACCCAGTACTTC. Its translation: CASSLGTEGATQYF.

This chain connects TRBV6-2 or TRBV6-3 to TRBJ2-5, with D tentatively TRBD2 (7 bases). Germline CDR1 is MNHEY and CDR2 is SVGEGT. Trimming took 1 base from V and 5 from J, leaving 20 bases between them. This CDR3 contains 17 residues. The CDR3 sequence is CASSYWGGARGVETQYF. For the CDR3, the DNA is TGTGCCAGCAGTTACTGGGGGGGGGCCAGGGGCGTGGAGACCCAGTACTTC.

This clonotype has just a few counts. The chain carries TRBV13 and TRBJ2-5; 7 bases match TRBD1. The tail of the sequence fits TRBJ2-7 better, so the J call may be wrong. The CDR3 contains 15 residues. Germline CDR1 PRHDT, CDR2 FYEKMQ (reference sequence). CDR3 nucleotides: TGTGCCAGCAGCTCCCCGGGACAGCTTGACTACGAGCAGTACTTC. Translated, it gives CASSSPGQLDYEQYF.

The chain joins TRBV27 to TRBJ2-5; D is uncertain. The DNA end favors TRBJ2-7, so the J call may be wrong. Germline V CDR1 and CDR2: MNHEY, SMNVEV (reference sequence). The CDR3 loop spans 14 amino acids. This chain's CDR3 is CASSLRNIPYEQYF. The DNA of the CDR3 is TGTGCCAGCAGTCTCCGGAACATCCCCTACGAGCAGTACTTC.

This clonotype was seen more than once but under ten times. V gene TRBV20-1 combines with J gene TRBJ2-7; D uncertain. CDR1 and CDR2 (germline): DFQATT, SNEGSKA (reference sequence). The length of the CDR3 is 15 residues. V was shortened by 6 bases and J by 1 base, with 19 bases between the two germline ends. This chain's CDR3 is CSAINGEDLSYEQYF. CDR3 coding DNA: TGCAGTGCCATAAACGGTGAGGACCTATCCTACGAGCAGTACTTC.

The genes are TRBV28 and TRBJ2-3, with D hard to call. Trimming took 4 bases from V and 3 from J, leaving 17 bases between them. CDR1 and CDR2 (germline): MDHEN, SYDVKM. The CDR3 is 16 residues long. The CDR3 loop is CASSSQRGSSTDTQYF. Written as DNA, the CDR3 is TGTGCCAGCAGTTCCCAGCGCGGATCATCAACAGATACGCAGTATTTT.

The chain joins TRBV12-3 or TRBV12-4 to TRBJ2-4, with 8 nucleotides matching TRBD2. This CDR3 spans 14 amino acids. Unmatched junction bases numbered 4, after V lost 9 bases and J lost 0 bases. CDR3 nucleotides: TGTGCCAGTACGGGGGGGGTAGCCAAAAACATTCAGTACTTC. This codes for CASTGGVAKNIQYF.